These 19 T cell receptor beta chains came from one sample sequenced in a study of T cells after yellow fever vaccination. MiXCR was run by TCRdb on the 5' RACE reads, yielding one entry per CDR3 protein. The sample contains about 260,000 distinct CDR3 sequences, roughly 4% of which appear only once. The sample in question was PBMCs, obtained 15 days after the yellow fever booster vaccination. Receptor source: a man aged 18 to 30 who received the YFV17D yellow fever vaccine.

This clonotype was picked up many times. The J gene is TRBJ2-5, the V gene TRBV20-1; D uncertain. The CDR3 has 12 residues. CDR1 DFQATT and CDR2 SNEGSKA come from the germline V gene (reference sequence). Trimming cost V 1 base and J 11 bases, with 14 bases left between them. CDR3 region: CSARALLTLQYF. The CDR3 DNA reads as TGCAGTGCTAGAGCCCTCCTAACTTTGCAGTACTTC.

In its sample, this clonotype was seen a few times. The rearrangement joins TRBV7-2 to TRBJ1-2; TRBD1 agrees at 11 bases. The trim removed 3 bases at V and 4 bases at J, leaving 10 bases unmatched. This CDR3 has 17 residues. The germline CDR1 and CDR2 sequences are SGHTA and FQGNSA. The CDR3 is CASSFWGQGGPAYGYTF. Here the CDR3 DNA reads TGTGCCAGCAGCTTTTGGGGACAGGGGGGCCCTGCCTATGGCTACACCTTC.

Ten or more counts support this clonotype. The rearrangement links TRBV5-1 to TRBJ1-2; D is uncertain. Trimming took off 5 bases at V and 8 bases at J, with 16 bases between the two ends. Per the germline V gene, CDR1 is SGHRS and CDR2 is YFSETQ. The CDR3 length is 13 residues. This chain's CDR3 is CASRDGPRGGYTF. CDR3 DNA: TGCGCCAGCAGGGACGGACCGAGAGGGGGCTACACCTTC.

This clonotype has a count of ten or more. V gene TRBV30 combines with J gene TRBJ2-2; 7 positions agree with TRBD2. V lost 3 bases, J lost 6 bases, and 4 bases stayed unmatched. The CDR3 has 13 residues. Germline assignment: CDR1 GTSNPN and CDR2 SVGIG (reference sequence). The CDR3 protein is CAWSGDYPGELFF. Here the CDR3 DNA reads TGTGCCTGGAGCGGGGACTACCCCGGGGAGCTGTTTTTT. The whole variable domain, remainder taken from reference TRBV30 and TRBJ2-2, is SQTIHQWPATLVQPVGSPLSLECTVEGTSNPNLYWYRQAAGRGLQLLFYSVGIGQISSEVPQNLSASRPQDRQFILSSKKLLLSDSGFYLCAWSGDYPGELFFGEGSRLTVL.

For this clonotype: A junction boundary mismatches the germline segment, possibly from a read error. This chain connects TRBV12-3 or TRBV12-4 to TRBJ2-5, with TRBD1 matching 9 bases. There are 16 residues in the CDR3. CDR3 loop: CASSPGDRVREVTLYF. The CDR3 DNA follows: TGTGCCAGCAGTCCCGGGGACAGGGTTCGGGAAGTGACCCTGTACTTC.

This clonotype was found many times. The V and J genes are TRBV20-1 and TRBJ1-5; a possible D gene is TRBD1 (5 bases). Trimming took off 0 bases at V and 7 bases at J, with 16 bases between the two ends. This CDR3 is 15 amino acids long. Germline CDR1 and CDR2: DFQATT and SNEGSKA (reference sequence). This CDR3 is CSARDGPGDWQPQHF. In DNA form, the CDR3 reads TGCAGTGCTAGAGATGGTCCGGGGGATTGGCAGCCCCAGCATTTT.

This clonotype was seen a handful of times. The CDR3, as DNA: TGTGCCAGCAGCTCTTCCAGGGAAAACATTCAGTACTTC. It encodes CASSSSRENIQYF. V is TRBV7-2 and J is TRBJ2-4, with D maybe TRBD1 (5 bases). Germline CDR1 SGHTA, CDR2 FQGNSA. V was trimmed by 4 bases and J by 5 bases, leaving 9 bases between them. CDR3 length equals 13 residues.

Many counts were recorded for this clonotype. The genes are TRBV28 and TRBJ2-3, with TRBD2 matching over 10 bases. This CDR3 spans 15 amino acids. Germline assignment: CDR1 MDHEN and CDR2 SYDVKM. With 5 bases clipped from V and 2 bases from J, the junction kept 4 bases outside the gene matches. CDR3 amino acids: CASSLAGANTDTQYF. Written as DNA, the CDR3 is TGTGCCAGCAGTCTAGCGGGGGCCAACACAGATACGCAGTATTTT.

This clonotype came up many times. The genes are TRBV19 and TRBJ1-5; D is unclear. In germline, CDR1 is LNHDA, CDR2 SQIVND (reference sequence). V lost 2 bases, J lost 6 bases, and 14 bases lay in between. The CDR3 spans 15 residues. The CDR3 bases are TGTGCCAGTAGTATAACCCCGAGCCCTACTCAGCCCCAGCATTTT. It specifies CASSITPSPTQPQHF.

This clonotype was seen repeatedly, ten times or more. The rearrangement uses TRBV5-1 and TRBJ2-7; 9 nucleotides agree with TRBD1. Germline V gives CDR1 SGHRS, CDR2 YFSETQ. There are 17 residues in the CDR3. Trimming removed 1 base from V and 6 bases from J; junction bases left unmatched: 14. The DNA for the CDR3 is TGCGCCAGCAGCTTGACCCTTCCGGGACAGGGAGGTTTCGAGCAGTACTTC. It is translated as CASSLTLPGQGGFEQYF.

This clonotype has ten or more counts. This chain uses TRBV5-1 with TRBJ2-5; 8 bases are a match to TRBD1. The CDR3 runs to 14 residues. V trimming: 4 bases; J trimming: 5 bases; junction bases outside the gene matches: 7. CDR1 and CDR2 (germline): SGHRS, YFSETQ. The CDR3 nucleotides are TGCGCCAGCAGCCCCCCCGCAGGGGGCGAGACCCAGTACTTC. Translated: CASSPPAGGETQYF.

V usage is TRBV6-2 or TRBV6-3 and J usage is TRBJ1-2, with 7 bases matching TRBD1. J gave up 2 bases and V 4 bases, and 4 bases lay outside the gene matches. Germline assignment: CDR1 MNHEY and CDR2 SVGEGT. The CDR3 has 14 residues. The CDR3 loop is CASSSSTGNYGYTF. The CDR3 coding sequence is TGTGCCAGCAGTTCGTCGACAGGGAACTATGGCTACACCTTC.

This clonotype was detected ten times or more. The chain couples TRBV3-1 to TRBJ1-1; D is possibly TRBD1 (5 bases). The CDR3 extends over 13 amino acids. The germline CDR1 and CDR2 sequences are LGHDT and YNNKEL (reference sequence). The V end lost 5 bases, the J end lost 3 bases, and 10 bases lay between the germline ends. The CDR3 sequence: CASSEGSDTEAFF. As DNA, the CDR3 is TGTGCCAGCAGCGAGGGGTCGGACACTGAAGCTTTCTTT.

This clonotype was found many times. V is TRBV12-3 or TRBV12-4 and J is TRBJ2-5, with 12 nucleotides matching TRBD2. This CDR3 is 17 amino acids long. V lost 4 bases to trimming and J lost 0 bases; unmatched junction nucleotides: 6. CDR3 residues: CASSSAGTSGYQETQYF. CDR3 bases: TGTGCCAGCAGTTCAGCCGGGACTAGCGGGTACCAAGAGACCCAGTACTTC.

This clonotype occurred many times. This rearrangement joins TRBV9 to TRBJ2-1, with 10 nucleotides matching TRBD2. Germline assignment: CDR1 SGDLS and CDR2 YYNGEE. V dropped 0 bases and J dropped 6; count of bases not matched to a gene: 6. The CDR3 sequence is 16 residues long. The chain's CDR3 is CASSVGIPSGGNEQFF. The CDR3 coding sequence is TGTGCCAGCAGCGTAGGAATACCTAGCGGGGGCAATGAGCAGTTCTTC.

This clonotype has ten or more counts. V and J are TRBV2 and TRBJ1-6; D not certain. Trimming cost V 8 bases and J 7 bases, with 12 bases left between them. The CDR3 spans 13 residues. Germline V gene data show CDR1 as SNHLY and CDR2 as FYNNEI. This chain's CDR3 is CASSKDRNSPLHF. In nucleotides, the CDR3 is TGTGCCAGCTCGAAAGACCGGAATTCACCCCTCCACTTT.

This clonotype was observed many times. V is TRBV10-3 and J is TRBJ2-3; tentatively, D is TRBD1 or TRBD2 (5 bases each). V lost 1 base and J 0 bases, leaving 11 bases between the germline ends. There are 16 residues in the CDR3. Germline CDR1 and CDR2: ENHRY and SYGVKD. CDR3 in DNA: TGTGCCATCAGTGAGTACCGGGACCCTAGCACAGATACGCAGTATTTT. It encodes CAISEYRDPSTDTQYF.

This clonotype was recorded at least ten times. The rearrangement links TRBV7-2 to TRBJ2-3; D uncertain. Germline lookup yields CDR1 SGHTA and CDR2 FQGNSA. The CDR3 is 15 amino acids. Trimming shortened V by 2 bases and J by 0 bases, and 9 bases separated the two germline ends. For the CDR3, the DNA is TGTGCCAGCAGCTTATATCAGAGAAGCACAGATACGCAGTATTTT. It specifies CASSLYQRSTDTQYF.

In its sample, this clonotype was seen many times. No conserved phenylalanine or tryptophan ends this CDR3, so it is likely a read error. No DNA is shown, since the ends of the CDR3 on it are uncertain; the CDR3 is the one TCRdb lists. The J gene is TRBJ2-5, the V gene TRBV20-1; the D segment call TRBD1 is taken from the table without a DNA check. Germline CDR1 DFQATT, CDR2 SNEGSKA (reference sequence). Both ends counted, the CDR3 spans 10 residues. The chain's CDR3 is CSAALGGPGG.